The 3 T cell receptor beta chains listed next were all sequenced from one sample in a study of blood T cells in healthy people across ages. For the second PCR, which ran for about 6 to 11 cycles, a sample-barcoded 5' primer and a J-beta primer mix were used. TCRdb itself ran the 5' RACE reads through MiXCR, one entry per CDR3 protein. The table shows over 500,000 distinct CDR3 sequences, with about 27% occurring only once. These data are also associated with another study on T cells of mothers and their children.

The sample was blood. These receptors were taken from a boy aged 2-9 years in good health.

This clonotype was observed a few times. The V gene is TRBV4-1, the J gene TRBJ2-1; TRBD1 is a possible D gene (6 bases). The CDR3 covers 15 residues. From germline, CDR1 is MGHRA and CDR2 YSYEKL. V lost 1 base, J lost 3 bases, and 10 bases lay in between. CDR3 amino acids: CASSQVQGYYNEQFF. CDR3 bases: TGCGCCAGCAGCCAAGTACAGGGCTACTACAATGAGCAGTTCTTC.

J is TRBJ1-1 and V is TRBV12-5; no firm D call. Trimming cost V 5 bases and J 1 base, with 11 bases left between them. CDR1 is LGHNT and CDR2 is FRNRAP in the germline V gene. The CDR3 contains 14 residues. The DNA of the CDR3 is TGTGCTAGTGGTACGCCGGGTGGGAACACTGAAGCTTTCTTT. Translation: CASGTPGGNTEAFF.

The chain uses TRBV6-5 and TRBJ2-7; 8 nucleotides match TRBD2. The CDR3 contains 14 residues. Germline V gene data show CDR1 as MNHEY and CDR2 as SVGAGI. V lost 4 bases, J lost 5 bases, and 7 bases stayed unmatched. Written as DNA, the CDR3 is TGTGCCAGCAGTTTTGCCGGGACTAGAGACGAGCAGTACTTC. Its protein is CASSFAGTRDEQYF.